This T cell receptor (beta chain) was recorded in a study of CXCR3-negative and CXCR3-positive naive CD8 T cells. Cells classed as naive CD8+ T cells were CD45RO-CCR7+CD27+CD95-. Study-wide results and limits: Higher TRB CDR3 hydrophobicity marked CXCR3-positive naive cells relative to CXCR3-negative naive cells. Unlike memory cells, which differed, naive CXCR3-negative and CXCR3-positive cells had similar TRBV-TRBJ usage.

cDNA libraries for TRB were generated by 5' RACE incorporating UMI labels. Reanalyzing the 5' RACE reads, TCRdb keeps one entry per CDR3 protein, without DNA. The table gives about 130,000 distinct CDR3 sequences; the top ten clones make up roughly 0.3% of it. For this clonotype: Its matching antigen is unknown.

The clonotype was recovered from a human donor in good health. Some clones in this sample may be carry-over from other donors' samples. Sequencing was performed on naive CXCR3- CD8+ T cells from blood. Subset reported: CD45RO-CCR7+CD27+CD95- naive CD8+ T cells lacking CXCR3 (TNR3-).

The CDR3 loop reads CSVPGAGDTEAFF. V is TRBV29-1 and J is TRBJ1-1; the TCRdb call, TRBD1, lacks DNA for checking. This CDR3 is 13 amino acids long. Germline values: CDR1 SQVTM, CDR2 ANQGSEA.